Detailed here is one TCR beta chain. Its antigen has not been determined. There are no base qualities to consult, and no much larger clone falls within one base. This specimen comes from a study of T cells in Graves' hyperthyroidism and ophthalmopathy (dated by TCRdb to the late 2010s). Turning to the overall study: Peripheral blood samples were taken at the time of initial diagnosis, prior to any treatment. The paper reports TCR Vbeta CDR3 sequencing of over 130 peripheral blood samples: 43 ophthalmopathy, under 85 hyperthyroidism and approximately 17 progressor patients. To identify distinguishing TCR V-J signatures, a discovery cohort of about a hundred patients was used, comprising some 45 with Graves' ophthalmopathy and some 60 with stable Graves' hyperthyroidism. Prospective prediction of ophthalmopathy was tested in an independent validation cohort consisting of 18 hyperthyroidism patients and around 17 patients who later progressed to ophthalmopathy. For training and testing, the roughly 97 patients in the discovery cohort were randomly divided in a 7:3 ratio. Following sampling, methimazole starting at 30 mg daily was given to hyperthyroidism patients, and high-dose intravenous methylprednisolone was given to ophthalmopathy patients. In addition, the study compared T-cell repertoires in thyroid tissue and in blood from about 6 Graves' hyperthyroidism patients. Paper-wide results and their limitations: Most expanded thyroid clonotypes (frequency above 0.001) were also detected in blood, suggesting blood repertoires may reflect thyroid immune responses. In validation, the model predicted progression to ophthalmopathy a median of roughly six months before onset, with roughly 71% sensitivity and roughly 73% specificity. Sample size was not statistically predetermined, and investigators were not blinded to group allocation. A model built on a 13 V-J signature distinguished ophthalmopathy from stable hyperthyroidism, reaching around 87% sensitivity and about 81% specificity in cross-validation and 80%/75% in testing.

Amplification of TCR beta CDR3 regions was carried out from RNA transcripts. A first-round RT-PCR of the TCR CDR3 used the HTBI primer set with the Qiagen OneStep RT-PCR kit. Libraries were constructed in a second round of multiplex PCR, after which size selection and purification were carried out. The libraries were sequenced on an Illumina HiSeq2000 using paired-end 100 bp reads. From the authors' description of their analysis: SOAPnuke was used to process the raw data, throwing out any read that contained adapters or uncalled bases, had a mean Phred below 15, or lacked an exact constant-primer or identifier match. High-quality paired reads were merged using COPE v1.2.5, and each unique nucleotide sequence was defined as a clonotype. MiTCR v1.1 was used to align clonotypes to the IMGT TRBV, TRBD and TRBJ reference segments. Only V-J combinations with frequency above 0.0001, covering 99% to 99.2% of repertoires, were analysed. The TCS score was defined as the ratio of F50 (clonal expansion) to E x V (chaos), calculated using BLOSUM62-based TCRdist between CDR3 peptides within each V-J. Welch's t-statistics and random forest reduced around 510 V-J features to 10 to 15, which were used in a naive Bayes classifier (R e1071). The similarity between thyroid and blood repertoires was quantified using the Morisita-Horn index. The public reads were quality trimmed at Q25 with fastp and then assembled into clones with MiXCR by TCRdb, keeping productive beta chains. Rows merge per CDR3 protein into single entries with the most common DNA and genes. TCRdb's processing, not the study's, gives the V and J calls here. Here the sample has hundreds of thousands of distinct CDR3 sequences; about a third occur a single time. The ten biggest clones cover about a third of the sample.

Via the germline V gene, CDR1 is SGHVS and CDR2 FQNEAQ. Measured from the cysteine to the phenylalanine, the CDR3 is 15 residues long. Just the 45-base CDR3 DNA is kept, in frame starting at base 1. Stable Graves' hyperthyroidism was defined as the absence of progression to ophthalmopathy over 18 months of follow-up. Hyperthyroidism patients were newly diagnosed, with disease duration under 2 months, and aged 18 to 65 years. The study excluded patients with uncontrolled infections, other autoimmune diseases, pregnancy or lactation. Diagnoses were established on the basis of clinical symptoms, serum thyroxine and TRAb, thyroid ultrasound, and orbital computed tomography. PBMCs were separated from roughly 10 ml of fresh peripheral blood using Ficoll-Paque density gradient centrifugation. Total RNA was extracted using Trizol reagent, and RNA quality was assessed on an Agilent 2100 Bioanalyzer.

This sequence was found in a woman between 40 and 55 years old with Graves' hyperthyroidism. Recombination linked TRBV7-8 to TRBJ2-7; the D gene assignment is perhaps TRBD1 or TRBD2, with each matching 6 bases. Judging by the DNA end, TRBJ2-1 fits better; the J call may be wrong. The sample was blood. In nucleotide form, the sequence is TGTGCCAGCAGCTTAGCGGGGGGCAATTACAATGAGCAGTTCTTC. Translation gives CASSLAGGNYNEQFF.